What follows are 21 T cell receptor beta chains derived from one specimen sequenced in a study of blood T cell repertoires in COVID-19. The method was immunoSEQ multiplex PCR; TCRdb's version includes in-frame clones alone and lacks a portion of them. The table has roughly 380,000 clones, around 91% seen once. Sequenced sample: peripheral blood. These receptors all stem from a woman aged 35 to 49 with COVID-19, enrolled during active disease.

The chain is built from TRBV19 and TRBJ2-1; 9 nucleotides agree with TRBD2. The length of the CDR3 is 13 residues. V lost 7 bases to trimming and J lost 10 bases; unmatched junction nucleotides: 8. Germline-derived CDR1 and CDR2 are LNHDA and SQIVND (reference sequence). In DNA form, the CDR3 reads TGTGCCAGTATGCAGCGGGAGGTTCGCGAGCAGTTCTTC. It specifies CASMQREVREQFF.

The chain is built from TRBV5-1 and TRBJ1-1; possibly TRBD1 for D (5 bases). CDR3 length: 13 residues. Germline values: CDR1 SGHRS, CDR2 YFSETQ. The V end was cut by 4 bases, the J end by 5 bases, with 12 bases between. The CDR3 DNA sequence: TGCGCCAGCAGCCTCCTCCCAGGGACTGAAGCTTTCTTT. Encoded protein: CASSLLPGTEAFF.

This chain joins TRBV9 and TRBJ2-5; 9 positions match TRBD2. This CDR3 contains 14 residues. Germline assignment: CDR1 SGDLS and CDR2 YYNGEE. The V and J ends lost 4 bases and 5 bases, in that order; junction bases with no gene match: 6. In nucleotides, the CDR3 is TGTGCCAGCAGCCCTCTAGCGGGGATGGAGACCCAGTACTTC. Residues: CASSPLAGMETQYF.

Concerning this clone itself: Other DNA sequences in this specimen translate into the identical CDR3. The V call is TRBV19, the J call TRBJ2-3, with D maybe TRBD1 (5 bases). The ends were cut back, 6 bases at V and 5 bases at J, with 9 bases in the middle. From germline, CDR1 is LNHDA and CDR2 SQIVND (reference sequence). CDR3 length equals 12 residues. DNA for the CDR3: TGTGCCAGTAGCCCTAGGGGAGATACGCAGTATTTT. Its protein is CASSPRGDTQYF.

This clone was picked up one time. This sequence joins TRBV5-6 and TRBJ1-2; TRBD1 aligns across 10 bases. Germline V gives CDR1 SGHDT, CDR2 YYEEEE. The junction had 11 bases not matched to a gene; V was cut back by 6 bases and J by 6 bases. This CDR3 has 15 amino acids. The CDR3 DNA reads TGTGCCAGCATCCTGGGGGACAGGGGTTCTGATGGCTACACCTTC. Protein sequence: CASILGDRGSDGYTF. The whole variable domain, remainder taken from reference TRBV5-6 and TRBJ1-2, is DAGVTQSPTHLIKTRGQQVTLRCSPKSGHDTVSWYQQALGQGPQFIFQYYEEEERQRGNFPDRFSGHQFPNYSSELNVNALLLGDSALYLCASILGDRGSDGYTFGSGTRLTVV.

J is TRBJ1-2 and V is TRBV2, with TRBD1 identical over 7 bases. The CDR3 runs 13 residues. Germline values: CDR1 SNHLY, CDR2 FYNNEI. With V trimmed by 7 bases and J by 6 bases, 8 bases remained unmatched. The chain's CDR3 is CASKAGQSHGYTF. CDR3 DNA sequence: TGTGCCAGCAAGGCGGGACAGTCTCATGGCTACACCTTC.

The rearrangement joins TRBV7-2 to TRBJ1-5; no clear D gene. The CDR3 spans 13 residues. V was pared by 1 base and J by 9 bases, with 10 bases between. Germline CDR1 SGHTA, CDR2 FQGNSA. CDR3 sequence: CASSLVWGGPQHF. DNA of the CDR3: TGTGCCAGCAGCTTAGTTTGGGGAGGGCCCCAGCATTTT.

The chain carries TRBV5-1 and TRBJ2-7, with D possibly being TRBD2 (5 bases). CDR1 and CDR2 from the germline V gene are SGHRS and YFSETQ. The CDR3 consists of 12 residues. V dropped 7 bases and J dropped 9 bases, with 17 bases sitting between them. The CDR3 reads CASGSVEAGQYF. For the CDR3, the DNA is TGCGCCAGCGGATCAGTCGAGGCGGGGCAGTACTTC.

The chain employs TRBV5-4 and TRBJ2-5, with 9 bases lining up with TRBD2. Per germline, CDR1 SGHNT and CDR2 YYREEE (reference sequence). The CDR3 runs to 16 residues. Germline trimming cut 3 bases from V and 5 bases from J; bases unmatched to any gene: 11. CDR3: CASSWGPAGGHETQYF. The CDR3 nucleotides are TGTGCCAGCAGCTGGGGTCCAGCGGGGGGCCACGAGACCCAGTACTTC. The full variable domain, in which reference TRBV5-4 and TRBJ2-5 provide the parts outside the CDR3, is ETGVTQSPTHLIKTRGQQVTLRCSSQSGHNTVSWYQQALGQGPQFIFQYYREEENGRGNFPPRFSGLQFPNYSSELNVNALELDDSALYLCASSWGPAGGHETQYFGPGTRLLVL.

The gene calls are TRBV5-1 and TRBJ2-2; weak D call: TRBD1 (6 bases). V lost 4 bases and J 1 base, leaving 8 bases between the germline ends. Germline V gives CDR1 SGHRS, CDR2 YFSETQ. This CDR3 has 14 amino acids. CDR3 nucleotide sequence: TGCGCCAGCAGCAAGGACAGGAACACCGGGGAGCTGTTTTTT. Protein: CASSKDRNTGELFF.

This chain uses TRBV3-1 (or the pseudogene TRBV3-2) with TRBJ1-6, with 7 positions matching TRBD1. V was clipped by 4 bases and J by 6 bases; unmatched bases: 18. This CDR3 has 19 residues. Germline assignment: CDR1 LGHDT and CDR2 YNNKEL (reference sequence). In DNA, the CDR3 is TGTGCCAGCAGCCCCCAGGGGGGACGGGTCGGTATGGGTAATTCACCCCTCCACTTT. Translation: CASSPQGGRVGMGNSPLHF.

The chain recombines TRBV28 with TRBJ2-7; D possibly corresponds to TRBD2 (6 bases). The germline V gene encodes CDR1 MDHEN and CDR2 SYDVKM. The CDR3 totals 15 residues. Trimming removed 2 bases from V and 0 bases from J, with 11 bases in between. The CDR3 loop is CASSLLSRDSYEQYF. DNA for the CDR3: TGTGCCAGCAGTTTACTCTCGCGGGACTCCTACGAGCAGTACTTC.

The V call is TRBV4-2, the J call TRBJ1-1; 7 bases agree with TRBD1. The germline V gene has CDR1 LGHNA and CDR2 YNFKEQ. The CDR3 runs to 16 residues. After removal of 2 bases from V and 1 base from J, the junction contained 7 bases not matched to a gene. In DNA form, the CDR3 reads TGTGCCAGCAGCCAACGGACAGGCAGGGGGAACACTGAAGCTTTCTTT. It is translated as CASSQRTGRGNTEAFF.

The chain carries TRBV28 and TRBJ2-7; possible D gene TRBD2, 5 bases. CDR3 size: 12 residues. Germline V CDR1 and CDR2: MDHEN, SYDVKM. Trimming stripped 1 base from V and 5 bases from J, with 6 bases between. The CDR3: CASSLLEDEQYF. In DNA, the CDR3 is TGTGCCAGCAGTTTATTGGAGGACGAGCAGTACTTC.

This clone showed up just once. V usage is TRBV19 and J usage is TRBJ1-5; the match to TRBD1 covers 9 bases. V lost 5 bases and J lost 0; bases outside the gene matches: 8. The CDR3 sequence is 17 residues long. CDR1 is LNHDA, CDR2 SQIVND, per germline (reference sequence). CDR3 sequence: CASSVGTGHVSNQPQHF. Written as DNA, the CDR3 is TGTGCCAGTAGTGTCGGGACAGGGCATGTTAGCAATCAGCCCCAGCATTTT.

The chain links TRBV28 to TRBJ2-7, with TRBD2 matching 8 bases. CDR3 length: 14 amino acids. In germline, CDR1 is MDHEN, CDR2 SYDVKM. V was pared by 5 bases and J by 3 bases, with 6 bases of the junction left unmatched. CDR3 loop: CASSPSGSFYEQYF. CDR3 nucleotide sequence: TGTGCCAGCAGTCCGAGCGGGAGTTTCTACGAGCAGTACTTC.

V and J are TRBV6-5 and TRBJ2-7; 10 positions agree with TRBD2. Per germline, CDR1 MNHEY and CDR2 SVGAGI. J lost 3 bases, V lost 6 bases, and 5 bases had no gene match. There are 14 residues in the CDR3. The chain's CDR3 is CASSGLAEFYEQYF. The CDR3 DNA follows: TGTGCCAGCAGCGGACTAGCGGAGTTCTACGAGCAGTACTTC.

J is TRBJ2-2 and V is TRBV12-5, with a tentative D call TRBD2 (5 bases). Germline V gene data show CDR1 as LGHNT and CDR2 as FRNRAP. The ends were cut back, 6 bases at V and 3 bases at J, with 11 bases in the middle. CDR3 length: 14 amino acids. In nucleotides, the CDR3 is TGTGCTAGTGGCCTCGGGGTACACACCGGGGAGCTGTTTTTT. Its protein product is CASGLGVHTGELFF. Looking up the rest from reference TRBV12-5 and TRBJ2-2 gives the full variable domain: DARVTQTPRHKVTEMGQEVTMRCQPILGHNTVFWYRQTMMQGLELLAYFRNRAPLDDSGMPKDRFSAEMPDATLATLKIQPSEPRDSAVYFCASGLGVHTGELFFGEGSRLTVL.

The genes are TRBV18 and TRBJ2-5; TRBD1 aligns across 7 bases. Trimming removed 0 bases from V and 5 bases from J; junction bases left unmatched: 6. This CDR3 comprises 15 residues. The germline V gene encodes CDR1 KGHSH and CDR2 LQKENI. This chain's CDR3 is CASSPPTGIRETQYF. The CDR3 DNA sequence: TGTGCCAGCTCACCACCGACAGGGATCCGCGAGACCCAGTACTTC.

This chain connects TRBV28 to TRBJ1-2; possibly TRBD1 for D (6 bases). The V gene lost 6 bases and the J gene lost 4 bases, with 15 bases spanning the gap. Germline V gene lookup returns CDR1 MDHEN and CDR2 SYDVKM. This CDR3 has 14 amino acids. DNA for the CDR3: TGTGCCAGCAGCAGCTTCGGGACAACCTATGGCTACACCTTC. It encodes CASSSFGTTYGYTF.

The CDR3 region is CASSLSQGWAQGGNTIYF. The CDR3 DNA reads as TGTGCCAGCAGTTTATCCCAGGGTTGGGCTCAGGGAGGAAACACCATATATTTT. The chain combines TRBV28 with TRBJ1-3; tentatively, D is TRBD1 (5 bases). CDR1 and CDR2 (germline): MDHEN, SYDVKM. V was shortened by 1 base and J by 4 bases, with 20 bases between the two germline ends. The CDR3 totals 18 residues. The variable domain in full, completed from reference TRBV28 and TRBJ1-3, reads DVKVTQSSRYLVKRTGEKVFLECVQDMDHENMFWYRQDPGLGLRLIYFSYDVKMKEKGDIPEGYSVSREKKERFSLILESASTNQTSMYLCASSLSQGWAQGGNTIYFGEGSWLTVV.